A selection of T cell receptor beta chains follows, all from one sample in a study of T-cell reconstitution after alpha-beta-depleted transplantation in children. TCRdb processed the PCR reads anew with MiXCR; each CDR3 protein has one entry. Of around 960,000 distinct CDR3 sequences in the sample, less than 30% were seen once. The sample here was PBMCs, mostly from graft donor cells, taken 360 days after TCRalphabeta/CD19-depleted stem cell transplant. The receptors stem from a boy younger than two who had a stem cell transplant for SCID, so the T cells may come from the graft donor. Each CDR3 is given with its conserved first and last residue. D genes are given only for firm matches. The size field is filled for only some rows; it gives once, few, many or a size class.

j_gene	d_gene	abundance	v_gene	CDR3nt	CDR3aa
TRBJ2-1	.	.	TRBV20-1	TGCAGTGCTAGAGATCTGGCCAGGGGCGACAATGAGCAGTTCTTC	CSARDLARGDNEQFF
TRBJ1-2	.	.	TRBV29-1	TGCAGCGTTGGAGGGGATGGCTACACCTTC	CSVGGDGYTF
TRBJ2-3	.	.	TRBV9	TGTGCCAGCGGTGTAGGGGGGGGCGAAGATACGCAGTATTTT	CASGVGGGEDTQYF
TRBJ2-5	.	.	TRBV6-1	TGTGCCAGCAGCACCATGGGGGGGCCTCAAGAGACCCAGTACTTC	CASSTMGGPQETQYF
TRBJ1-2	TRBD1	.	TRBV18	TGTGCCAGCTCACCTTTAGGACAGGGAGGACGCTATGGCTACACCTTC	CASSPLGQGGRYGYTF
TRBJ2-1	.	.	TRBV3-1	TGTGCCAGCAGCCCGCAATGGGGGTTTGCCTACAATGAGCAGTTCTTC	CASSPQWGFAYNEQFF
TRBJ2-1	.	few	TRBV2	TGTGCCAGCAGTCAGGGGTGGAATGAGCAGTTCTTC	CASSQGWNEQFF
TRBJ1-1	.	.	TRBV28	TGTGCCAGCAGTTTATCGGGTAGCGAGGTTGAAGCTTTCTTT	CASSLSGSEVEAFF
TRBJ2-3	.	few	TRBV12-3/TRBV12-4	TGTGCCAGCAGGGAGAGGGGACCCAGCACAGATACGCAGTATTTT	CASRERGPSTDTQYF
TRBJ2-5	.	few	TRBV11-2	TGTGCCCTTGGTGGTTGGGGAGAGACCCAGTACTTC	CALGGWGETQYF
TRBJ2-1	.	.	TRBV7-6	TGTGCCAGCAGCCGCCTCGGGGCGGGGAACTACAATGAGCAGTTCTTC	CASSRLGAGNYNEQFF
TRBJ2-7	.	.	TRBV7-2	TGTGCCAGCAGCCCTGGGGCAGGGTGGCCGTACGAGCAGTACTTC	CASSPGAGWPYEQYF
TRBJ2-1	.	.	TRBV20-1	TGCAGTGCTACGGACAGCCCCTACAATGAGCAGTTCTTC	CSATDSPYNEQFF
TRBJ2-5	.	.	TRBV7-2	TGTGCCAGCAGCCCCCTAACAGGATTTCTTCCCGGGACCCAGTATTTC	CASSPLTGFLPGTQYF
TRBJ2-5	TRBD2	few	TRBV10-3	TGTGCCACCGGACTAGCGGGGGAGGAGACCCAGTACTTC	CATGLAGEETQYF
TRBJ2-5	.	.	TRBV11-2	TGTGCCAGCAGCTACCATTCGGGGGTAAACCAAGAGACCCAGTACTTC	CASSYHSGVNQETQYF
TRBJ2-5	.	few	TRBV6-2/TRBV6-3	TGTGCCAGCAGCTTAGATGATGGGTACCAAGAGACCCAGTACTTC	CASSLDDGYQETQYF
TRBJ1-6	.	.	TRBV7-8	TGTGCCAGCAGCCCAGAGTCGAATTCACCCCTCCACTTT	CASSPESNSPLHF
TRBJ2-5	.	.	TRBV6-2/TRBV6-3	TGTGCCAGCGCAATTCCAGGGGTCACTCAAGAGACCCAGTACTTC	CASAIPGVTQETQYF
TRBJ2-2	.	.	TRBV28	TGTGCCAGCAGTCCCCTCTTTACGAACACCGGGGAGCTGTTTTTT	CASSPLFTNTGELFF
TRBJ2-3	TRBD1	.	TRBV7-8	TGTGCCAGCAGCAAGCCCATGGGGGACAGGGGAACAGATACGCAGTATTTT	CASSKPMGDRGTDTQYF
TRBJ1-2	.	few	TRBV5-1	TGCGCCAGCAGCTTGAAGGACTATGGCTACACCTTC	CASSLKDYGYTF
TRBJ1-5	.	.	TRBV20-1	TGCAGTGCTAGCATACCGGGGCCGAGGGGCATTCAGCCCCAGCATTTT	CSASIPGPRGIQPQHF
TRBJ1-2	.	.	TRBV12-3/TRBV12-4	TGTGCCAGCAGTCAAGGGGCCAGCCCCTATGGCTACACCTTC	CASSQGASPYGYTF
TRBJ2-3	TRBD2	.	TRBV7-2	TGTGCCAGCAGCTTAGGGCGGGGGGCCAACACAGATACGCAGTATTTT	CASSLGRGANTDTQYF
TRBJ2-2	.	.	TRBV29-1	TGCAGCGTCAGGAGTACGGCACCCGGGGAGCTGTTTTTT	CSVRSTAPGELFF
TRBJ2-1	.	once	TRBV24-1	TGTGCCACCAGCCATCCGGGACTGAATGAGCAGTTCTTC	CATSHPGLNEQFF
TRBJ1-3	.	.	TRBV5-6	TGTGCCAGCAGCTTGGGACAGAATAGAAACACCATATATTTT	CASSLGQNRNTIYF
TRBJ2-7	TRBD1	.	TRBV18	TGTGCCAGCTCACCCGGACAGGGGGCCGAGCAGTACTTC	CASSPGQGAEQYF
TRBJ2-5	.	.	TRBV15	TGTGCCACCAGCAGAGATCGTCCCGTTCCGTACCAAGAGACCCAGTACTTC	CATSRDRPVPYQETQYF
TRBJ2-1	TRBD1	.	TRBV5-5	TGTGCCAGCAGCGCCGGACAGGGGCGTTTCAATGAGCAGTTCTTC	CASSAGQGRFNEQFF
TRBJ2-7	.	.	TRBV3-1	TGTGCCAGCAGCCAAGTGATGGACCCTGAGCAGTACTTC	CASSQVMDPEQYF
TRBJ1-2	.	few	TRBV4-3	TGCGCCAGCAGCCAAGAGACAACTAACTATGGCTACACCTTC	CASSQETTNYGYTF
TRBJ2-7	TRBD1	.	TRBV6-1	TGTGCCAGCAGCTCCGGGACAGGCCAGACCTACGAGCAGTACTTC	CASSSGTGQTYEQYF
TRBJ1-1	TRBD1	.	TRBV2	TGTGCCAGCAGTACTCCGGGACAGGGGGCCCCGATGAACACTGAAGCTTTCTTT	CASSTPGQGAPMNTEAFF
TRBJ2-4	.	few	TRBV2	TGTGCCAGCAGTGAGGGGCCAGGGATGGTGGCCAAAAACATTCAGTACTTC	CASSEGPGMVAKNIQYF
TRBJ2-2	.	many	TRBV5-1	TGCGCCAGCAGCGTCGGACTTGGCACCGGGGAGCTGTTTTTT	CASSVGLGTGELFF
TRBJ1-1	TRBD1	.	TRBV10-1	TGCGCCAGCAGTTCACGGGACAGGGCCACTGAAGCTTTCTTT	CASSSRDRATEAFF
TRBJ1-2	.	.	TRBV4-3	TGCGCCAGCAGACAAAGCCCGTCCCCGGGGCCCTATGGCTACACCTTC	CASRQSPSPGPYGYTF
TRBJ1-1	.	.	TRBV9	TGTGCCAGCAGCGTAGCCCCGTTGAACACTGAAGCTTTCTTT	CASSVAPLNTEAFF
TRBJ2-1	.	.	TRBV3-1	TGTGCCAGCAGCCCCCGGGGCTATAGCTCCTACAATGAGCAGTTCTTC	CASSPRGYSSYNEQFF
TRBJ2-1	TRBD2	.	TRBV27	TGTGCCAGCAGTTCCACCCGGGGGGGCCAGAATGAGCAGTTCTTC	CASSSTRGGQNEQFF
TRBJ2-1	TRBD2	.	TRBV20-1	TGCAGTGCTAGGCCGCCAGGCGGGGGGCTCTACAATGAGCAGTTCTTC	CSARPPGGGLYNEQFF
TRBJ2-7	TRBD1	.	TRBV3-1	TGTGCCAGCAGCCGAAAGGACAGGGGACCCTACGAGCAGTACTTC	CASSRKDRGPYEQYF
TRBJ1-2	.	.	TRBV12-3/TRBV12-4	TGTGCCAGCACCGAAAAGGGGGTGCAGGGAAACTATGGCTACACCTTC	CASTEKGVQGNYGYTF
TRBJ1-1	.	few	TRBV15	TGTGCCACCAGCAGCGGTCATCTGGGGGCGAGAACTGAAGCTTTCTTT	CATSSGHLGARTEAFF
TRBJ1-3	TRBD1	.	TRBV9	TGTGCCAGCAGCACGGACAGGGCCAGGGGAAACACCATATATTTT	CASSTDRARGNTIYF
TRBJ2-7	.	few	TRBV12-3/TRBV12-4	TGTGCCAGCTCACTACAGGTCTACGAGCAGTACTTC	CASSLQVYEQYF
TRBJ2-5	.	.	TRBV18	TGTGCCAGCTCACGCGAGGTCGGATCCCAAGAGACCCAGTACTTC	CASSREVGSQETQYF
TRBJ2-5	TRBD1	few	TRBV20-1	TGCAGTGCGGTCGAACAGGGGGTACAAGAGACCCAGTACTTC	CSAVEQGVQETQYF
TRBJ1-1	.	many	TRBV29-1	TGCAGCGTTGAAGATCTTGGGGGCGCGGACACTGAAGCTTTCTTT	CSVEDLGGADTEAFF
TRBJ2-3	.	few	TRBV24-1	TGTGCCACCAGCGGGAAAGGGTCTGAAGATACGCAGTATTTT	CATSGKGSEDTQYF
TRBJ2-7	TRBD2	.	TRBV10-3	TGTGCCATCAGTGCACCGGGACTAGCGTCCAAAACCTACGAGCAGTACTTC	CAISAPGLASKTYEQYF
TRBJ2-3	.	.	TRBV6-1	TGTGCCAGCAGCTGGACAGAGGCCCCAGATACGCAGTATTTT	CASSWTEAPDTQYF
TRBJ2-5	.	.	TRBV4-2	TGTGCCAGCAGCCAAGATGTTCAGATGACCCAGTACTTC	CASSQDVQMTQYF
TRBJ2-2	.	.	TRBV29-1	TGCAGCGTTTTAGTTAACACCGGGGAGCTGTTTTTT	CSVLVNTGELFF
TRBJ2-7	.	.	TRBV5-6	TGTGCCAGCAGCTTCAGCAGGGTAGGAGAGCAGTACTTC	CASSFSRVGEQYF
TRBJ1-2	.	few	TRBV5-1	TGCGCCAGCCGGGAAGTACAGGGTAGCTATGGCTACACCTTC	CASREVQGSYGYTF
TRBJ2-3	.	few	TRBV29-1	TGCAGCGTTGAAGACGTCGGCAGGGGCACAGATACGCAGTATTTT	CSVEDVGRGTDTQYF